The rows below give T cell receptor beta chains drawn from one sample of a study of T cell responses to AZD1222 COVID-19 vaccine. The repertoire was sequenced with immunoSEQ multiplex PCR; TCRdb's copy has only in-frame clones and lacks some. The sample gives 120,000 to 150,000 clones, 93% of which show up once; around 4.7% is in the top ten. Material: peripheral blood, obtained on day 0 of AZD1222 vaccination. All receptors derive from an adult in good health. CDR3s include the opening cysteine and the closing phenylalanine or tryptophan. Fields, in order: CDR3 length, V gene, J gene, CDR3 protein.

11	TRBV19	TRBJ2-7	CASSWRGEQYF
16	TRBV5-4	TRBJ2-3	CASSSRSGGGTDTQYF
13	TRBV4-2	TRBJ2-7	CASSQDLEYEQYF
14	TRBV2	TRBJ2-5	CASSERRSQETQYF
16	TRBV2	TRBJ2-5	CASSEIGFTEQETQYF
15	TRBV14	TRBJ1-3	CASSPFLSSGNTIYF
16	TRBV7-8	TRBJ1-3	CASSLAVLGSGNTIYF
11	TRBV20-1	TRBJ1-3	CSARVGNTIYF
15	TRBV18	TRBJ2-1	CASSPGSGRDNEQFF
15	TRBV18	TRBJ2-2	CASSPPGPPTGELFF
14	TRBV5-1	TRBJ2-5	CASAPGLGQETQYF
14	TRBV9	TRBJ1-2	CASSPEVGLYGYTF
15	TRBV11-2	TRBJ2-7	CASSLEGGAGHEQYF
14	TRBV19	TRBJ1-1	CASSIRGLDTEAFF
15	TRBV7-9	TRBJ1-5	CASSLGSGKNQPQHF
15	TRBV28	TRBJ1-2	CASSLGGQGTGGYTF
15	TRBV4-3	TRBJ2-1	CASSQDHGRGIEQFF
13	TRBV30	TRBJ2-3	CAWSPTSADTQYF
13	TRBV5-1	TRBJ1-3	CASSLDLGNTIYF
16	TRBV6-2/TRBV6-3	TRBJ2-5	CASSHWTSGGSGTQYF
13	TRBV6-2/TRBV6-3	TRBJ1-5	CASSYGSNQPQHF
15	TRBV5-1	TRBJ1-5	CASSLGPGSNQPQHF
12	TRBV20-1	TRBJ2-1	CSASGSPNEQFF
15	TRBV3-1/TRBV3-2	TRBJ1-2	CASSRTWGQAEGYTF
13	TRBV30	TRBJ1-1	CAWSVVRGGEAFF
15	TRBV5-1	TRBJ1-2	CASSLLLGQGEGYTF
18	TRBV12-1	TRBJ2-4	CASSFDSSTPGPENIQYF
11	TRBV29-1	TRBJ1-1	CSVDRDTEAFF
14	TRBV6-5	TRBJ2-3	CASTRRDSTDTQYF
14	TRBV5-6	TRBJ2-1	CASSYGTSGGQGFF
16	TRBV5-1	TRBJ1-6	CASSAGISSYNSPLHF
13	TRBV7-2	TRBJ1-4	CASSLQGEDKLFF
13	TRBV6-4	TRBJ2-1	CASSPTGVGEQFF
15	TRBV4-1	TRBJ1-5	CASSREEQSNQPQHF
13	TRBV19	TRBJ1-2	CASSRDRGSGYTF
15	TRBV2	TRBJ2-2	CASSGASVNTGELFF
14	TRBV6-5	TRBJ1-1	CASSYEGKNTEAFF
15	TRBV6-5	TRBJ2-4	CASSYRTGASNIQYF
17	TRBV4-3	TRBJ2-3	CASSQDWRRSSTDTQYF
16	TRBV12-5	TRBJ2-2	CASGRQRGPNTGELFF
15	TRBV5-4	TRBJ1-2	CASSFRGLEAYGYTF
14	TRBV7-3	TRBJ2-2	CASAPQDYTGELFF
13	TRBV20-1	TRBJ2-1	CSASPSMANEQFF
17	TRBV11-2	TRBJ2-2	CASSRKGQGSRTGELFF
14	TRBV19	TRBJ1-1	CASRTTNTHTEAFF
14	TRBV6-1	TRBJ1-5	CASSDGGTDQPQHF
13	TRBV5-1	TRBJ2-5	CASSFGGRETQYF
19	TRBV20-1	TRBJ2-3	CSASPQKGGTSGNADTQYF
15	TRBV30	TRBJ1-5	CAWSWGGLSNQPQHF
17	TRBV15	TRBJ2-3	CATSRFKGLAANNTQYF
14	TRBV6-2/TRBV6-3	TRBJ1-1	CASSYSGGSTEAFF
16	TRBV7-6	TRBJ2-5	CASSSSPAGLQETQYF
12	TRBV10-2	TRBJ2-1	CASSARENEQFF
14	TRBV27	TRBJ2-3	CASSLLSTTDTQYF